This T cell receptor (beta chain) was profiled in a study of T-cell reconstitution after alpha-beta-depleted transplantation in children. This clonotype turned up a few times. What it binds is unknown. Library preparation (for TCRbeta) was performed with unique molecular identifiers. TCRdb redid the calling of the PCR reads with MiXCR, one entry per CDR3 protein. Here the sample spans about 900,000 distinct CDR3 sequences, under 30% being singletons. Points from the study as a whole: TCRbeta diversity was high at day 60 in some patients (a result of surviving recipient T cells and thymic progenitors). The study reportedly traced alpha-beta T cells about two months after transplant to several hundred expanded graft clones. Newly produced T cells mostly provided counts and TCRbeta diversity after one year, as hyperexpanded clones declined.

The germline V gene has CDR1 SGHDT and CDR2 YYEEEE. Trimming took 0 bases from V and 9 from J; bases not matched to a gene: 4. The CDR3 has 15 amino acids. This material consisted of PBMCs, mostly from graft donor cells, taken 360 days after TCRalphabeta/CD19-depleted stem cell transplant. The rearrangement uses TRBV5-6 and TRBJ2-1, with 12 bases that match TRBD1. The TCR was taken from a boy under two years old who had a stem cell transplant for SCID, so the T cells may come from the graft donor. CDR3 DNA: TGTGCCAGCAGCTTGGGGGGGACAGGGGGCGTTGAGCAGTTCTTC. It encodes CASSLGGTGGVEQFF.